The following is a T cell receptor (beta chain) sequence with its context. Its cognate antigen is unknown. One base away lies a much larger clone, so this may be a sequencing read error. This record comes from a study of T cells in Graves' hyperthyroidism and ophthalmopathy. Looked up from germline, CDR1 is WNHNN and CDR2 is SYGVQD (reference sequence). The V end was cut by 6 bases, the J end by 4 bases, with 12 bases between. This CDR3 is built from 13 residues. Findings and limits, study-wide: Among thyroid clonotypes expanded above 0.001, most also appeared in blood.

RNA transcripts gave rise to amplified TCR beta CDR3 regions. The HTBI primer set served for first-round RT-PCR of the TCR CDR3. From the multiplex PCR reads, TCRdb called clonotypes with MiXCR, one entry per CDR3 protein. The sample has just under 750,000 distinct CDR3 sequences, over 35% seen once. The TCR originated in a woman between 40 and 50 years old with Graves' hyperthyroidism. Input material: blood. V and J are TRBV10-1 and TRBJ1-2, with D tentatively TRBD1 (5 bases). CDR3 in DNA: TGCGCCAGCAGGGAGATCGGGGGCTATGGCTACACCTTC. It encodes CASREIGGYGYTF.